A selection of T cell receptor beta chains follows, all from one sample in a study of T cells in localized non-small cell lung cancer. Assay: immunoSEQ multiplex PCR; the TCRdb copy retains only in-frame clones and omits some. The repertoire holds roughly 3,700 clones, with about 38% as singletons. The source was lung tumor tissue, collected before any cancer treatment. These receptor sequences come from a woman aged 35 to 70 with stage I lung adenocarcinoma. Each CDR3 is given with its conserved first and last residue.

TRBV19,CASTRRANQPQHF
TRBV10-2,CATKLARSTDTQYF
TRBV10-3,CAISERDMDIQYF
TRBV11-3,CASSPDSTPNYGYTF
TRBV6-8,CASSTEQGGLGQPQHF
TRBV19,CASSIVSGANVLTF
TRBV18,CASSPLGSSYEQYF
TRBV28,CASSGSDSMNTEAFF
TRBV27,CASSQYEWGEQFF
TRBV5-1,CASSLTDTKNIQYF
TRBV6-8,CASRGLGGRTNEKLFF
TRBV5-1,CASSLAGTSGNEQFF
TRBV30,CAWSETTDTQYF
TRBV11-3,CASSQKQGSETNEKLFF
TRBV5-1,CASSLFRGTVNTEAFF
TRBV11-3,CASSPSHGRPDTQYF
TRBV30,CAWSPSQGRAFF
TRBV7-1,CASSLTGGLAETQYF
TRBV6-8,CASSYPTSGRGTQYF
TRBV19,CASKRGLAGGYDTGELFF
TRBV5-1,CASSLVQGDQPQHF
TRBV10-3,CASGEGAYGYTF
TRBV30,CAWSKAGANYGYTF
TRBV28,CASNPSSSGANVLTF
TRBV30,CAWRTGTGASQPQHF
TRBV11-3,CASSLGLAGEAGELFF
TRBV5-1,CASSFVGLGIDTQYF
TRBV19,CASSIRGLGRAEEQYF
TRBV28,CASSLGVNIQYF
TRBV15,CATSNLQGPSGNTIYF